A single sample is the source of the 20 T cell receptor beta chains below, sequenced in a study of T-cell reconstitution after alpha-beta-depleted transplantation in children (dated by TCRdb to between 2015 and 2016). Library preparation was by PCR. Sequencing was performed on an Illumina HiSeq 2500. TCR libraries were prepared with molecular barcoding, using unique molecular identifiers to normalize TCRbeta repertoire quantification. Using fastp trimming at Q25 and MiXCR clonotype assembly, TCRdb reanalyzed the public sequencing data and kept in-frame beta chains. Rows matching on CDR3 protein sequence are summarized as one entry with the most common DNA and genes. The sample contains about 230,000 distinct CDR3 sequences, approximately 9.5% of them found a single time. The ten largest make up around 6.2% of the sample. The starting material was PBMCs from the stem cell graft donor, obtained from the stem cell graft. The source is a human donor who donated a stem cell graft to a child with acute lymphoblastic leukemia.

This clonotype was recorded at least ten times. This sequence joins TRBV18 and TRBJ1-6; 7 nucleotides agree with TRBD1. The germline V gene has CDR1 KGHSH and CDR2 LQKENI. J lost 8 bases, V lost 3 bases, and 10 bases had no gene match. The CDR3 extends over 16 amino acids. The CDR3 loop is CASSPIQGRADSPLHF. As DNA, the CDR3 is TGTGCCAGCTCACCGATACAGGGGAGGGCGGATTCACCCCTCCACTTT.

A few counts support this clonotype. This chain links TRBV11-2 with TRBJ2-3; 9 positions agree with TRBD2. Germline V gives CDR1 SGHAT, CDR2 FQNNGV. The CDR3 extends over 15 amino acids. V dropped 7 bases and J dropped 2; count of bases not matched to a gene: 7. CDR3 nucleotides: TGTGCCAGCAAGGACCCTAGCGGGGACACAGATACGCAGTATTTT. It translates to CASKDPSGDTDTQYF.

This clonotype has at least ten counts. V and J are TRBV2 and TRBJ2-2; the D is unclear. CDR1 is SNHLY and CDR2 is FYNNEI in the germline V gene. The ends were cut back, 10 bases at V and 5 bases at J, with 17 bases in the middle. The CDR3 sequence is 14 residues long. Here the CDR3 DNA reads TGTGCCATAAGGAGTGGGAAAGGAACCGGGGAGCTGTTTTTT. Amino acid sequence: CAIRSGKGTGELFF.

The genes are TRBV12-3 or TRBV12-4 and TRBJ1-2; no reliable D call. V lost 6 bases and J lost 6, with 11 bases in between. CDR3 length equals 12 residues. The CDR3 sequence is CASSPGRHGYTF. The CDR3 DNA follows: TGTGCCAGCAGCCCCGGCCGACATGGCTACACCTTC.

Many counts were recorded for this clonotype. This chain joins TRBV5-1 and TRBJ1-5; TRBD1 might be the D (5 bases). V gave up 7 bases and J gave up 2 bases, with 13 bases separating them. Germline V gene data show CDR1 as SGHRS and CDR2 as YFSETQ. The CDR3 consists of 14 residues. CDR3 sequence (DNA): TGCGCCAGCGCGGTGGGGCACGGCAATCAGCCCCAGCATTTT. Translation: CASAVGHGNQPQHF.

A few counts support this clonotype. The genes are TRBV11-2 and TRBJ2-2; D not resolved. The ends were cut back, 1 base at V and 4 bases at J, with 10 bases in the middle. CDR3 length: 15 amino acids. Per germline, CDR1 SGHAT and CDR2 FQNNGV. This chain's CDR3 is CASSLGVVGTGELFF. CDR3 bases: TGTGCCAGCAGCTTAGGGGTGGTGGGCACCGGGGAGCTGTTTTTT.

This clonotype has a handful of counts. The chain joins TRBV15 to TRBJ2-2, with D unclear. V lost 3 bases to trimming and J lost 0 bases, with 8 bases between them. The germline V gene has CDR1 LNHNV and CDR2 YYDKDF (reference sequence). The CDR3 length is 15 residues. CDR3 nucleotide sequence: TGTGCCACCAGCAGGGATCTAGCGAACACCGGGGAGCTGTTTTTT. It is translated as CATSRDLANTGELFF.

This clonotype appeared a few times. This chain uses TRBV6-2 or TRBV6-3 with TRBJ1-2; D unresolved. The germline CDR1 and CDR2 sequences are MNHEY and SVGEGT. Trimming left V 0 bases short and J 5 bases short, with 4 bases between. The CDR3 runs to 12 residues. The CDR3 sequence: CASSYSVYGYTF. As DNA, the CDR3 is TGTGCCAGCAGTTACTCGGTGTATGGCTACACCTTC.

CDR3 nucleotide sequence: TGTGCCAGCAGTTTAGTGACTAGCGGGGGGACCACAGATACGCAGTATTTT. Residues: CASSLVTSGGTTDTQYF. The chain recombines TRBV27 with TRBJ2-3; 13 bases agree with TRBD2. There are 17 residues in the CDR3. CDR1 MNHEY and CDR2 SMNVEV come from the germline V gene (reference sequence). The V segment lost 2 bases and the J segment 2 bases; nucleotides outside the gene matches: 4.

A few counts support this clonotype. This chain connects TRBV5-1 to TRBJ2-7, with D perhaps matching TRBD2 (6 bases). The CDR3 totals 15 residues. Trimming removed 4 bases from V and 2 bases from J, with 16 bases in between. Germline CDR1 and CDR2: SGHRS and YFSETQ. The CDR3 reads CASSPGTLGAYEQYF. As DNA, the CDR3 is TGCGCCAGCAGCCCAGGGACTCTCGGAGCCTACGAGCAGTACTTC.

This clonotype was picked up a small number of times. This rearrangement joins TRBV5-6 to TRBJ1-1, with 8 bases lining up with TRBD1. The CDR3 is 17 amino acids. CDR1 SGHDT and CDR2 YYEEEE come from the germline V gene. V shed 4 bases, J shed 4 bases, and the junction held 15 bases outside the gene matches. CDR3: CASSPRQGIVGSTEAFF. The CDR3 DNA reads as TGTGCCAGCAGCCCCCGACAGGGGATTGTGGGGAGCACTGAAGCTTTCTTT.

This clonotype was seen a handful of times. The DNA for the CDR3 is TGCGCCAGCAGCTTGATTCCAGGGGCCTCGCGGCGCCCTAGCTCCTACGAGCAGTACTTC. It codes for CASSLIPGASRRPSSYEQYF. The rearrangement joins TRBV5-1 to TRBJ2-7; weak D call: TRBD1 (6 bases). V gave up 1 base and J gave up 0 bases, with 26 bases separating them. The germline gives CDR1 SGHRS, CDR2 YFSETQ. This CDR3 is 20 amino acids long.

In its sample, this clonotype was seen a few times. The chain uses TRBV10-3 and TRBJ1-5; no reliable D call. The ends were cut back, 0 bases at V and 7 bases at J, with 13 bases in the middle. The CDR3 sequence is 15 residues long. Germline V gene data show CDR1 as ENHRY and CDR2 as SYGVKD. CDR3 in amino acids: CAISESDGSGQPQHF. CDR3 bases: TGTGCCATCAGTGAGTCGGACGGCTCCGGGCAGCCCCAGCATTTT.

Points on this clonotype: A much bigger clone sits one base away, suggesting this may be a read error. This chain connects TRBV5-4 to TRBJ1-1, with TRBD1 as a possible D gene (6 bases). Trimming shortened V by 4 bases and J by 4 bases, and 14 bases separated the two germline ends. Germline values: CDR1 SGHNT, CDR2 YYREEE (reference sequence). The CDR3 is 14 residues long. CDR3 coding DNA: TGTGCCAGCAGCCCGGAACAGGGAGGCACTGAAGCTTTCTTT. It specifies CASSPEQGGTEAFF.

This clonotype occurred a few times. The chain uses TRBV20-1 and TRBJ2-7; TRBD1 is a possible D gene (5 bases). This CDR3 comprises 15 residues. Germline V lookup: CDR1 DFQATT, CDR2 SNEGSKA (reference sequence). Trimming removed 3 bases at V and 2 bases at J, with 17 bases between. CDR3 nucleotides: TGCAGTGCTAGGTCCAGACAGAGCCTCACCTACGAGCAGTACTTC. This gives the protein CSARSRQSLTYEQYF.

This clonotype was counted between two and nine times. CDR3 nucleotide sequence: TGTGCCAGCGATAACAGCGGGAATTCACCCCTCCACTTT. Protein: CASDNSGNSPLHF. V usage is TRBV6-1 and J usage is TRBJ1-6; the D is unclear. V was trimmed by 8 bases and J by 7 bases, leaving 12 bases between them. The V gene's germline CDR1 is MNHNS and CDR2 SASEGT. The CDR3 has 13 amino acids.

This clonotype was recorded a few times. The chain's CDR3 is CASSLGDYEQYF. The CDR3 DNA reads as TGCGCCAGCAGCTTAGGGGACTACGAGCAGTACTTC. V gene TRBV5-1 combines with J gene TRBJ2-7; possible D gene TRBD1, 5 bases. Looked up from germline, CDR1 is SGHRS and CDR2 is YFSETQ. This CDR3 contains 12 residues. V lost 2 bases and J lost 3, with 6 bases in between.

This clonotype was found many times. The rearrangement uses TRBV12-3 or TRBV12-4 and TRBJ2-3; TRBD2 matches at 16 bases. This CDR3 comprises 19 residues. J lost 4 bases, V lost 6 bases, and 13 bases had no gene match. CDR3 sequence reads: CASRLGTSGGATPPDTQYF. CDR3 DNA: TGTGCCAGCAGACTCGGGACTAGCGGGGGGGCCACTCCCCCAGATACGCAGTATTTT.

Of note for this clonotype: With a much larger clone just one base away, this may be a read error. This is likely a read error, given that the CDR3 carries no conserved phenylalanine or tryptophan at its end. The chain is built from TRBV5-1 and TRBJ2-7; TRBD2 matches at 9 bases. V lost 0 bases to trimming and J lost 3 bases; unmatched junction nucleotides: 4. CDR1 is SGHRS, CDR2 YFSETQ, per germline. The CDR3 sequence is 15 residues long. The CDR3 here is CASSLEASGDYEQYY. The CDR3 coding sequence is TGCGCCAGCAGCTTGGAGGCTAGCGGGGACTACGAGCAGTACTAC.

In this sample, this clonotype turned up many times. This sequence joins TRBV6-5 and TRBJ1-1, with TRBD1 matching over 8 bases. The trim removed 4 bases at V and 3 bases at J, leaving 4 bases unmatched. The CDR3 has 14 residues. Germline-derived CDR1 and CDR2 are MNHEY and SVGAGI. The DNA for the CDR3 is TGTGCCAGCAGTTTAAACAGGGGGGACACTGAAGCTTTCTTT. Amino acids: CASSLNRGDTEAFF.